Presented here are 16 T cell receptor beta chains from one specimen sequenced in a study of T-cell reconstitution after alpha-beta-depleted transplantation in children. Findings and caveats of the study: Reportedly, alpha-beta T cells present about two months post-transplant originated from several hundred expanded clones of graft origin.

Their recognized antigens are unknown. Unique molecular identifiers tagged the TCRbeta library. TCRdb analysed the PCR reads with MiXCR anew, one entry per CDR3 protein. Of roughly 30,000 distinct CDR3 sequences listed, about 6.8% are singletons. Material: peripheral blood, obtained 60 days after TCRalphabeta/CD19-depleted stem cell transplant. Receptors originate from a child less than two years old who had a stem cell transplant for acute myeloid leukemia, so the T cells may come from the graft donor.

This clonotype was picked up a small number of times. The chain joins TRBV6-5 to TRBJ1-2; D perhaps matches TRBD1 (5 bases). Trimming removed 6 bases at V and 3 bases at J, with 26 bases between. Germline V lookup: CDR1 MNHEY, CDR2 SVGAGI. This CDR3 contains 18 residues. CDR3 bases: TGTGCCAGCAGGGTACCCCGGGGCCCACTTCAAGGGGACTATGGCTACACCTTC. As protein: CASRVPRGPLQGDYGYTF.

This clonotype was detected ten times or more. This chain links TRBV10-3 with TRBJ2-2; D is perhaps TRBD2 (5 bases). The V end lost 10 bases, the J end lost 7 bases, and 10 bases lay between the germline ends. Germline V gives CDR1 ENHRY, CDR2 SYGVKD. The CDR3 has 11 residues. DNA for the CDR3: TGTGCCACCATCGGAGGCGGGGAGCTGTTTTTT. This encodes CATIGGGELFF.

V and J are TRBV29-1 and TRBJ2-7, with D tentatively TRBD1 (5 bases). The germline gives CDR1 SQVTM, CDR2 ANQGSEA. Trimming took 3 bases from V and 6 from J, leaving 15 bases between them. The CDR3 sequence is 13 residues long. CDR3 residues: CSVDRKGKGEQYF. The CDR3 bases are TGCAGCGTTGACCGAAAGGGGAAGGGCGAGCAGTACTTC.

This clonotype was seen at least ten times. The CDR3 region has the DNA TGTGCCAGCAGCTTAGCCGCAGGGGGCAATGGCTACACCTTC. Translated: CASSLAAGGNGYTF. The chain couples TRBV13 to TRBJ1-2; 8 bases align to TRBD1. Germline values: CDR1 PRHDT, CDR2 FYEKMQ (reference sequence). Germline trimming cut 1 base from V and 6 bases from J; bases unmatched to any gene: 4. This CDR3 comprises 14 residues.

This clonotype has a count of ten or more. This rearrangement joins TRBV7-8 to TRBJ2-7; possibly TRBD1 for D (6 bases). This CDR3 spans 14 amino acids. V was clipped by 5 bases and J by 3 bases, with 14 bases between them. Germline V CDR1 and CDR2: SGHVS, FQNEAQ. Here the CDR3 reads CASSKGQTIYEQYF. The CDR3 nucleotides are TGTGCCAGCAGCAAAGGACAGACCATCTACGAGCAGTACTTC.

This clonotype appeared many times. The chain recombines TRBV4-2 with TRBJ2-3; D possibly matches TRBD1 or TRBD2 (5 bases each). The V and J ends lost 1 base and 7 bases respectively, with 9 bases between them. This CDR3 region has 13 residues. The V gene's germline CDR1 is LGHNA and CDR2 YNFKEQ. The CDR3 region has the DNA TGTGCCAGCAGCCAAGGGTGGGGGAATACGCAGTATTTT. Its protein is CASSQGWGNTQYF.

This clonotype was recorded many times. The chain uses TRBV7-2 and TRBJ2-2; D possibly corresponds to TRBD1 (6 bases). The germline gives CDR1 SGHTA, CDR2 FQGNSA. This CDR3 region has 14 residues. V was shortened by 8 bases and J by 7 bases, with 17 bases between the two germline ends. CDR3 DNA sequence: TGTGCCAGCGGTCCCTGGGGGCGTCTCGGGGAGCTGTTTTTT. Its protein product is CASGPWGRLGELFF. Using reference TRBV7-2 and TRBJ2-2 for the parts outside the CDR3, the full variable domain is GAGVSQSPSNKVTEKGKDVELRCDPISGHTALYWYRQSLGQGLEFLIYFQGNSAPDKSGLPSDRFSAERTGGSVSTLTIQRTQQEDSAVYLCASGPWGRLGELFFGEGSRLTVL.

This clonotype occurred many times. The genes are TRBV5-1 and TRBJ2-3; D gene uncertain. Per the germline V gene, CDR1 is SGHRS and CDR2 is YFSETQ. Trimming cost V 1 base and J 0 bases, with 9 bases left between them. This CDR3 region has 15 residues. The CDR3 nucleotides read TGCGCCAGCAGCTTGACTTATCCGAGCACAGATACGCAGTATTTT. It specifies CASSLTYPSTDTQYF.

V and J are TRBV7-3 and TRBJ2-1; D might be TRBD2 (5 bases). The germline gives CDR1 SGHTA, CDR2 FQGTGA. V gave up 5 bases and J gave up 8 bases, with 13 bases separating them. CDR3 length: 13 amino acids. The CDR3 sequence is CASSPPGFDEQFF. In DNA, the CDR3 is TGTGCCAGCAGCCCCCCGGGGTTCGATGAGCAGTTCTTC.

There are many counts of this clonotype. The genes are TRBV7-9 and TRBJ1-5; weak D call: TRBD1 (5 bases). Germline CDR1 and CDR2: SEHNR and FQNEAQ (reference sequence). The CDR3 totals 15 residues. Trimming removed 4 bases at V and 4 bases at J, with 14 bases between. The CDR3 loop is CASSWGGRGNQPQHF. The CDR3 DNA sequence: TGTGCCAGCAGCTGGGGGGGGAGGGGAAATCAGCCCCAGCATTTT.

Many counts were recorded for this clonotype. The chain carries TRBV7-9 and TRBJ2-7, with D unclear. The ends were cut back, 1 base at V and 4 bases at J, with 14 bases in the middle. The length of the CDR3 is 15 residues. CDR1 and CDR2 from the germline V gene are SEHNR and FQNEAQ (reference sequence). The CDR3 nucleotides read TGTGCCAGCAGCTTAGGGTTTCGGTCCCAGTACGAGCAGTACTTC. This gives the protein CASSLGFRSQYEQYF.

This clonotype showed up many times. The genes are TRBV4-3 and TRBJ1-2; D unclear. This CDR3 has 15 amino acids. Germline V lookup: CDR1 LGHNA, CDR2 YSLEER. The germline V and J ends were trimmed by 1 base and 4 bases, with 13 bases remaining between them. CDR3 DNA: TGCGCCAGCAGCCAAGGATCCCCCGGGCGCTATGGCTACACCTTC. Its protein product is CASSQGSPGRYGYTF.

This clonotype has ten or more counts. V is TRBV24-1 and J is TRBJ2-3; unclear D gene. CDR3 length equals 11 residues. Germline-derived CDR1 and CDR2 are KGHDR and SFDVKD. Trimming took 4 bases from V and 6 from J, leaving 4 bases between them. In DNA form, the CDR3 reads TGTGCCACCAGTGAGTGGGATACGCAGTATTTT. As protein: CATSEWDTQYF.

The rearrangement joins TRBV19 to TRBJ2-7; TRBD2 matches 8 bases. The trim removed 9 bases at V and 6 bases at J, leaving 10 bases unmatched. This CDR3 is 13 amino acids long. CDR1 is LNHDA and CDR2 is SQIVND in the germline V gene (reference sequence). CDR3 DNA: TGTGCCAGCCGCCCTAGCGGGCAAAGCGAGCAGTACTTC. Residues: CASRPSGQSEQYF. Variable domain in full (rest from reference TRBV19 and TRBJ2-7): DGGITQSPKYLFRKEGQNVTLSCEQNLNHDAMYWYRQDPGQGLRLIYYSQIVNDFQKGDIAEGYSVSREKKESFPLTVTSAQKNPTAFYLCASRPSGQSEQYFGPGTRLTVT.

This clonotype was observed a handful of times. The V call is TRBV7-2, the J call TRBJ1-2, with D perhaps matching TRBD1 (5 bases). The germline V gene encodes CDR1 SGHTA and CDR2 FQGNSA. The V gene lost 4 bases and the J gene lost 4 bases, with 13 bases spanning the gap. This CDR3 spans 14 amino acids. This CDR3 reads CASSSRDRSYGYTF. As DNA, the CDR3 is TGTGCCAGCAGCTCCCGGGACCGAAGCTATGGCTACACCTTC. The entire variable domain, with the rest obtained from reference TRBV7-2 and TRBJ1-2, is as follows: GAGVSQSPSNKVTEKGKDVELRCDPISGHTALYWYRQSLGQGLEFLIYFQGNSAPDKSGLPSDRFSAERTGGSVSTLTIQRTQQEDSAVYLCASSSRDRSYGYTFGSGTRLTVV.

In its sample, this clonotype was seen many times. The chain combines TRBV15 with TRBJ2-5; TRBD1 aligns across 8 bases. Germline lookup yields CDR1 LNHNV and CDR2 YYDKDF (reference sequence). V shed 5 bases and J 4 bases; nucleotides not matched to a gene: 6. This CDR3 region has 14 residues. The CDR3 loop reads CATSGGQAGETQYF. The CDR3 region has the DNA TGTGCCACCAGCGGGGGACAGGCAGGAGAGACCCAGTACTTC.